This TCR beta chain derives from a study of T cell repertoires in cytomegalovirus infection. Looking at the study overall: Signatures in public TCR beta sequences pointed to both CMV infection and matching HLA type.

Study-level points and caveats: Individuals carrying CMV plus the relevant HLA were identified by cumulative frequency of public TCR beta families.

In TCRdb, the reads were re-called with MiXCR into one record per CDR3 protein. The sample lists about 900,000 distinct CDR3 sequences, approximately 33% occurring once. Germline lookup yields CDR1 ENHRY and CDR2 SYGVKD. This CDR3 is 18 amino acids long. V was clipped by 1 base and J by 6 bases, with 24 bases between them. A word on this clonotype: The target antigen is unknown.

Source: cultured CD8+ T cells from PBMCs, taken from culture after CMV antigen stimulation. This chain uses TRBV10-3 with TRBJ1-2, with D possibly matching TRBD1 (6 bases). This receptor was identified in a human donor in good health (CMV status not recorded). Some clones in this sample may be carry-over from other donors' samples. CDR3 in amino acids: CAISEFKWALGGADGYTF. The CDR3, as DNA: TGTGCCATCAGTGAGTTTAAGTGGGCGTTGGGGGGCGCCGATGGCTACACCTTC.